Following are 17 T cell receptor beta chains from one sample sequenced in a study of T-cell reconstitution after alpha-beta-depleted transplantation in children. Construction of the TCRbeta library involved unique molecular identifiers. TCRdb re-analysed the PCR reads in MiXCR, keeping a single row per CDR3 protein. Here the sample spans just under 150,000 distinct CDR3 sequences, around 10% being singletons. This specimen was PBMCs, mostly from graft donor cells, taken 180 days after TCRalphabeta/CD19-depleted stem cell transplant. These receptors were obtained from a female patient aged 2-9 years who had a stem cell transplant for congenital amegakaryocytic thrombocytopenia, so the T cells may come from the graft donor.

Notes on this clonotype: A junction boundary mismatches the germline segment, possibly from a read error. The chain couples TRBV5-4 to TRBJ2-2; 7 bases fit TRBD1. Germline CDR1 reads SGHNT; CDR2 reads YYREEE (reference sequence). The CDR3 sequence is 20 residues long. CDR3 in DNA: TGTGCCGGCAGGGGGACGCTCTTGAAAATACAAAACCCGTTTTTCGGGGAGCTGTTTTTT. This gives the protein CAGRGTLLKIQNPFFGELFF. The whole variable domain, filled in from reference TRBV5-4 and TRBJ2-2, reads ETGVTQSPTHLIKTRGQQVTLRCSSQSGHNTVSWYQQALGQGPQFIFQYYREEENGRGNFPPRFSGLQFPNYSSELNVNALELDDSALYLCAGRGTLLKIQNPFFGELFFGEGSRLTVL.

This clonotype was counted many times. This rearrangement joins TRBV15 to TRBJ2-1; D may be TRBD2 (5 bases). Trimming took 0 bases from V and 8 from J, leaving 11 bases between them. Germline V lookup: CDR1 LNHNV, CDR2 YYDKDF (reference sequence). The CDR3 extends over 14 amino acids. The CDR3 region has the DNA TGTGCCACCAGCAGAGATCGTTTCGGGGATGAGCAGTTCTTC. Protein: CATSRDRFGDEQFF.

Many counts were recorded for this clonotype. This rearrangement joins TRBV7-6 to TRBJ2-2, with 12 bases that match TRBD2. With 5 bases clipped from V and 5 bases from J, the junction kept 6 bases outside the gene matches. The germline CDR1 and CDR2 sequences are SGHVS and FNYEAQ. The CDR3 covers 16 residues. In DNA form, the CDR3 reads TGTGCCAGCAGCCCCCCGACTAGCGGGGGTACCGGGGAGCTGTTTTTT. This gives the protein CASSPPTSGGTGELFF.

This clonotype was recorded many times. The chain recombines TRBV12-3 or TRBV12-4 with TRBJ2-7; D unclear. Trimming left V 3 bases short and J 5 bases short, with 14 bases between. The CDR3 is made up of 14 amino acids. The CDR3 DNA follows: TGTGCCAGCAGTTTCTTCCCAGGAGCCCACGAGCAGTACTTC. Translated, it gives CASSFFPGAHEQYF.

This clonotype appeared many times. The chain joins TRBV4-2 to TRBJ1-4; weak D call: TRBD1 (5 bases). The CDR3 loop spans 18 amino acids. CDR1 is LGHNA and CDR2 is YNFKEQ in the germline V gene. The V end lost 0 bases, the J end lost 0 bases, and 14 bases lay between the germline ends. The CDR3 nucleotides are TGTGCCAGCAGCCAAGATCTGGTCAGGGCAGCAACTAATGAAAAACTGTTTTTT. It translates to CASSQDLVRAATNEKLFF.

The J gene is TRBJ1-2, the V gene TRBV5-1; D perhaps matches TRBD1 (5 bases). Germline V gives CDR1 SGHRS, CDR2 YFSETQ. The CDR3 extends over 15 amino acids. Trimming took 0 bases from V and 2 from J, leaving 11 bases between them. The CDR3 protein is CASSLAAGINYGYTF. The CDR3, as DNA: TGCGCCAGCAGCTTGGCGGCAGGGATAAACTATGGCTACACCTTC.

Only a few counts were recorded for this clonotype. The chain recombines TRBV21-1 with TRBJ2-5; no DNA check was done on the table's D call, TRBD1. TRBV21-1 is recorded as a pseudogene. The CDR3 extends over 15 amino acids. CDR3: CASSKASQQEETQYF. The CDR3 nucleotides are TGTGCCAGCAGCAAAGCGAGTCAACAGGAAGAGACCCAGTACTTC.

This clonotype was picked up a small number of times. The rearrangement uses TRBV24-1 and TRBJ2-3; D not certain. CDR3 length: 16 residues. Trimming left V 3 bases short and J 2 bases short, with 14 bases between. Per the germline V gene, CDR1 is KGHDR and CDR2 is SFDVKD. CDR3 sequence: CATSDPSPGITDTQYF. CDR3 nucleotides: TGTGCCACCAGTGATCCCTCGCCGGGTATCACAGATACGCAGTATTTT.

This clonotype was found many times. The chain uses TRBV4-2 and TRBJ2-1, with 10 bases identical to TRBD2. The CDR3 contains 20 residues. With 0 bases clipped from V and 6 bases from J, the junction kept 17 bases outside the gene matches. The V gene's germline CDR1 is LGHNA and CDR2 YNFKEQ. The CDR3 region has the DNA TGTGCCAGCAGCCAAGACTATAGCGGGAGGTTCCCATCGATAGCCAATGAGCAGTTCTTC. This gives the protein CASSQDYSGRFPSIANEQFF.

This clonotype has ten or more counts. The V call is TRBV5-1, the J call TRBJ1-4; 9 nucleotides match TRBD1. The trim removed 4 bases at V and 5 bases at J, leaving 3 bases unmatched. The CDR3 has 14 residues. The germline V gene has CDR1 SGHRS and CDR2 YFSETQ. The CDR3, as DNA: TGCGCCAGCAGCGAAGGACAGGGGAATGAAAAACTGTTTTTT. This translates into CASSEGQGNEKLFF. Using reference TRBV5-1 and TRBJ1-4 for the parts outside the CDR3, the full variable domain is KAGVTQTPRYLIKTRGQQVTLSCSPISGHRSVSWYQQTPGQGLQFLFEYFSETQRNKGNFPGRFSGRQFSNSRSEMNVSTLELGDSALYLCASSEGQGNEKLFFGSGTQLSVL.

The gene calls are TRBV30 and TRBJ1-4, with D tentatively TRBD1 (5 bases). CDR3 size: 14 residues. In germline, CDR1 is GTSNPN, CDR2 SVGIG (reference sequence). V lost 2 bases and J 8 bases, leaving 15 bases between the germline ends. The CDR3 spells CAWSTPGLREKLFF. For the CDR3, the DNA is TGTGCCTGGAGTACCCCAGGGTTGCGAGAAAAACTGTTTTTT.

This clonotype was seen at least ten times. The J gene is TRBJ2-7, the V gene TRBV28; 7 bases line up with TRBD2. V trimming: 6 bases; J trimming: 2 bases; junction bases outside the gene matches: 13. This CDR3 spans 16 amino acids. Germline-derived CDR1 and CDR2 are MDHEN and SYDVKM. This CDR3 is CASRTIWREHPYEQYF. The DNA for the CDR3 is TGTGCCAGCAGAACCATTTGGCGGGAGCACCCCTACGAGCAGTACTTC. The variable domain in full, completed from reference TRBV28 and TRBJ2-7, reads DVKVTQSSRYLVKRTGEKVFLECVQDMDHENMFWYRQDPGLGLRLIYFSYDVKMKEKGDIPEGYSVSREKKERFSLILESASTNQTSMYLCASRTIWREHPYEQYFGPGTRLTVT.

This clonotype was recorded many times. The gene calls are TRBV12-3 or TRBV12-4 and TRBJ1-1, with D uncertain. The CDR3 contains 13 residues. V gave up 1 base and J gave up 2 bases, with 5 bases separating them. In DNA, the CDR3 is TGTGCCAGCAGTTTAGTCTCCAACACTGAAGCTTTCTTT. This encodes CASSLVSNTEAFF.

Comments on this clonotype: A read error is possible here, since a much larger clone lies one base away. The V gene is TRBV7-2, the J gene TRBJ1-1; D not certain. This CDR3 region has 14 residues. V was clipped by 8 bases and J by 1 base, with 14 bases between them. CDR1 and CDR2 (germline): SGHTA, FQGNSA. The CDR3 sequence is CTSDIGHANTEAFF. The CDR3 region has the DNA TGTACCAGCGACATCGGGCACGCGAACACTGAAGCTTTCTTT.

V gene TRBV6-1 combines with J gene TRBJ2-7; D assignment may be TRBD1 or TRBD2 (5 bases each). Germline-derived CDR1 and CDR2 are MNHNS and SASEGT. The CDR3 consists of 15 residues. The V and J ends lost 6 bases and 3 bases respectively, with 18 bases between them. The CDR3 region is CASSTGTNTGYEQYF. The CDR3 coding sequence is TGTGCCAGCAGCACCGGGACCAACACAGGCTACGAGCAGTACTTC.

Ten or more counts support this clonotype. The chain couples TRBV15 to TRBJ2-7; D is undetermined. The germline V gene has CDR1 LNHNV and CDR2 YYDKDF (reference sequence). The CDR3 has 13 residues. With 0 bases removed from V and 5 bases from J, the gap between germline ends came to 8 bases. The CDR3 loop is CATSRDRSDEQYF. The CDR3, as DNA: TGTGCCACCAGCAGAGATCGGTCCGACGAGCAGTACTTC.

The sample holds many counts of this clonotype. The chain employs TRBV20-1 and TRBJ2-7; D possibly corresponds to TRBD2 (6 bases). The CDR3 sequence is 13 residues long. Germline CDR1 DFQATT, CDR2 SNEGSKA (reference sequence). V gave up 1 base and J gave up 7 bases, with 14 bases separating them. In nucleotides, the CDR3 is TGCAGTGCTAGAGTTTCGGGAGCAGGGGAGCAGTACTTC. This sequence encodes CSARVSGAGEQYF.